These 29 T cell receptor beta chains were sequenced from one sample in a study of T cell repertoires in cytomegalovirus infection. TCRdb reprocessed the reads via MiXCR and lists one record per CDR3 protein. The sample yields some 560,000 distinct CDR3 sequences, under 45% seen once. Their antigens are not known. The sample here was cultured PBMCs, taken from culture after CMV antigen stimulation. The receptors here all came from a human donor in good health (CMV status not recorded). Some clones in this sample may be carry-over from other donors' samples.

The chain carries TRBV20-1 and TRBJ2-1; TRBD1 agrees at 8 bases. The V gene end was trimmed by 5 bases and the J gene end by 1 base; junction bases not matched to a gene: 4. CDR3 length: 14 residues. CDR1 is DFQATT, CDR2 SNEGSKA, per germline (reference sequence). The CDR3: CSALDRASYNEQFF. The CDR3 DNA follows: TGCAGTGCTCTGGACAGGGCTTCCTACAATGAGCAGTTCTTC.

V gene TRBV19 combines with J gene TRBJ1-5; a possible D gene is TRBD1 (6 bases). V lost 7 bases and J lost 4, with 17 bases in between. The CDR3 extends over 15 amino acids. Germline CDR1 and CDR2: LNHDA and SQIVND (reference sequence). The CDR3 nucleotides are TGTGCCAGTACCCCGACAGGAGGTGCTAATCAGCCCCAGCATTTT. Protein: CASTPTGGANQPQHF.

This clonotype was observed many times. This rearrangement joins TRBV7-2 to TRBJ1-1; TRBD1 agrees at 9 bases. Germline CDR1 reads SGHTA; CDR2 reads FQGNSA. V trimming: 5 bases; J trimming: 1 base; junction bases outside the gene matches: 2. The CDR3 covers 14 residues. CDR3 DNA sequence: TGTGCCAGCAGCCCACAGGGGGCGAACACTGAAGCTTTCTTT. It specifies CASSPQGANTEAFF.

The gene calls are TRBV2 and TRBJ2-1, with D possibly being TRBD1 (6 bases). Trimming removed 8 bases from V and 2 bases from J, with 10 bases in between. Per the germline V gene, CDR1 is SNHLY and CDR2 is FYNNEI. CDR3 length equals 13 residues. The CDR3 sequence is CASVRDTYNEQFF. CDR3 bases: TGTGCCAGCGTCCGGGACACCTACAATGAGCAGTTCTTC.

This clonotype was detected many times. V usage is TRBV7-2 and J usage is TRBJ2-1, with TRBD1 matching over 9 bases. In germline, CDR1 is SGHTA, CDR2 FQGNSA. The CDR3 is 16 residues long. After removal of 5 bases from V and 1 base from J, the junction contained 6 bases not matched to a gene. CDR3 amino acids: CASSPTGTGSYNEQFF. DNA of the CDR3: TGTGCCAGCAGCCCGACCGGGACAGGGTCCTACAATGAGCAGTTCTTC.

The V and J genes are TRBV20-1 and TRBJ1-5; D uncertain. The CDR3 sequence is 14 residues long. Germline V lookup: CDR1 DFQATT, CDR2 SNEGSKA (reference sequence). With 6 bases removed from V and 2 bases from J, the gap between germline ends came to 14 bases. The CDR3 here is CSAAAPLGNQPQHF. Here the CDR3 DNA reads TGCAGTGCCGCCGCCCCGTTAGGCAATCAGCCCCAGCATTTT.

V gene TRBV7-8 combines with J gene TRBJ1-1, with D uncertain. The CDR3 is 13 amino acids. CDR1 SGHVS and CDR2 FQNEAQ come from the germline V gene. V lost 5 bases and J lost 4, with 11 bases in between. DNA of the CDR3: TGTGCCAGCAGCCCCACGGCCGGCACTGAAGCTTTCTTT. Translated: CASSPTAGTEAFF.

This clonotype was detected a few times. V gene TRBV6-1 combines with J gene TRBJ1-5; possibly TRBD1 for D (5 bases). V was clipped by 3 bases and J by 4 bases, with 13 bases between them. The CDR3 extends over 15 amino acids. CDR1 and CDR2 (germline): MNHNS, SASEGT. The CDR3 sequence: CASSDSRVGNQPQHF. In DNA, the CDR3 is TGTGCCAGCAGTGATAGCAGGGTAGGGAATCAGCCCCAGCATTTT.

The chain uses TRBV10-3 and TRBJ2-5, with D perhaps being TRBD1 or TRBD2 (5 bases each). Trimming cost V 10 bases and J 4 bases, with 13 bases left between them. CDR1 and CDR2 (germline): ENHRY, SYGVKD. The CDR3 is 12 residues long. This CDR3 reads CATEGQGETQYF. The CDR3 DNA reads TGTGCCACCGAGGGCCAGGGAGAGACCCAGTACTTC.

The J gene is TRBJ2-7, the V gene TRBV29-1; either TRBD1 or TRBD2 may fit D (5 bases each). Deletions cut 7 bases from V and 3 bases from J, with 13 bases between. The CDR3 loop spans 12 amino acids. Germline V CDR1 and CDR2: SQVTM, ANQGSEA. This CDR3 is CSARGAYYEQYF. CDR3 DNA sequence: TGCAGCGCCCGAGGGGCCTACTACGAGCAGTACTTC.

This clonotype was seen more than once but under ten times. This chain links TRBV6-6 with TRBJ2-1, with 7 bases matching TRBD2. CDR3 length: 15 amino acids. Germline CDR1 MNHNY, CDR2 SVGAGI (reference sequence). Trimming removed 0 bases from V and 5 bases from J; junction bases left unmatched: 4. The CDR3 bases are TGTGCCAGCAGTTACTCGGTGGGAGGGGACAATGAGCAGTTCTTC. Its translation: CASSYSVGGDNEQFF.

The genes are TRBV29-1 and TRBJ1-1, with 8 bases aligning to TRBD1. The ends lost 7 bases at V and 4 bases at J; junction bases unmatched: 8. Germline V lookup: CDR1 SQVTM, CDR2 ANQGSEA. The CDR3 contains 13 residues. The chain's CDR3 is CSAMGGQGTEAFF. The CDR3 nucleotides read TGCAGCGCTATGGGTGGACAGGGCACTGAAGCTTTCTTT.

The V gene is TRBV18, the J gene TRBJ2-1; TRBD1 matches at 7 bases. The V segment lost 3 bases and the J segment 6 bases; nucleotides outside the gene matches: 5. Germline assignment: CDR1 KGHSH and CDR2 LQKENI. The CDR3 covers 14 residues. CDR3 sequence (DNA): TGTGCCAGCTCACCGATGACAGGGCGCAATGAGCAGTTCTTC. It yields the protein CASSPMTGRNEQFF.

The gene calls are TRBV7-2 and TRBJ2-1; 7 bases map to TRBD2. Trimming cost V 3 bases and J 7 bases; bases outside gene matches: 9. Germline V gene data show CDR1 as SGHTA and CDR2 as FQGNSA. The CDR3 is 15 amino acids. The CDR3 DNA follows: TGTGCCAGCAGCTTTAGGCGGGAGACGGTGAATGAGCAGTTCTTC. It codes for CASSFRRETVNEQFF.

This clonotype was found once. A much bigger clone sits one base away, suggesting this may be a read error. This sequence joins TRBV20-1 and TRBJ2-1, with TRBD1 matching 7 bases. The ends lost 8 bases at V and 10 bases at J; junction bases unmatched: 5. Germline CDR1 DFQATT, CDR2 SNEGSKA (reference sequence). The CDR3 covers 10 residues. CDR3 in amino acids: CSTTTGEQFF. In nucleotides, the CDR3 is TGCAGTACCACGACAGGGGAGCAGTTCTTC.

In this sample, this clonotype turned up once. V gene TRBV10-3 combines with J gene TRBJ2-1; TRBD2 aligns across 12 bases. The V gene end was trimmed by 6 bases and the J gene end by 5 bases; junction bases not matched to a gene: 5. Germline V gene data show CDR1 as ENHRY and CDR2 as SYGVKD. This CDR3 contains 15 residues. The chain's CDR3 is CAISQLAGGHNEQFF. CDR3 nucleotide sequence: TGTGCCATCAGCCAACTAGCGGGAGGCCACAATGAGCAGTTCTTC.

This clonotype came up a few times. The V call is TRBV15, the J call TRBJ1-6; possibly TRBD1 for D (5 bases). V was trimmed by 3 bases and J by 7 bases, leaving 7 bases between them. In germline, CDR1 is LNHNV, CDR2 YYDKDF (reference sequence). The CDR3 runs 13 residues. Written as DNA, the CDR3 is TGTGCCACCAGCAGGGCAGGGAATTCACCCCTCCACTTT. This encodes CATSRAGNSPLHF.

The CDR3 sequence is CASSLSLAGAQETQYF. CDR3 DNA sequence: TGTGCCAGCAGTTTATCCCTAGCGGGGGCTCAAGAGACCCAGTACTTC. This rearrangement joins TRBV27 to TRBJ2-5; 10 bases map to TRBD2. Trimming removed 0 bases from V and 2 bases from J; junction bases left unmatched: 3. Germline CDR1 and CDR2: MNHEY and SMNVEV (reference sequence). The CDR3 is 16 residues long.

The V call is TRBV6-8, the J call TRBJ2-1, with 13 bases matching TRBD2. This CDR3 region has 18 residues. The ends lost 5 bases at V and 2 bases at J; junction bases unmatched: 9. The germline gives CDR1 MNHGY, CDR2 SAAAGT. CDR3 DNA sequence: TGTGCCAGCAGTGCCCCGACTAGCGGGAGGTTTCCCTACAATGAGCAGTTCTTC. This gives the protein CASSAPTSGRFPYNEQFF.

There are a few counts of this clonotype. J is TRBJ2-2 and V is TRBV7-2; no reliable D call. CDR3 size: 12 residues. Trimming took off 6 bases at V and 6 bases at J, with 8 bases between the two ends. CDR1 SGHTA and CDR2 FQGNSA come from the germline V gene. CDR3 loop: CASSRDAGELFF. Here the CDR3 DNA reads TGTGCCAGCAGTCGAGACGCCGGGGAGCTGTTTTTT.

The chain is built from TRBV11-2 and TRBJ1-1, with D perhaps TRBD1 (5 bases). Trimming took off 0 bases at V and 13 bases at J, with 18 bases between the two ends. The CDR3 sequence is 14 residues long. From germline, CDR1 is SGHAT and CDR2 FQNNGV. CDR3 nucleotide sequence: TGTGCCAGCAGCTTAGATCGGGGTTCAAGGGGTGTTTTCTTT. This translates into CASSLDRGSRGVFF.

This clonotype was picked up a small number of times. The V call is TRBV12-3 or TRBV12-4, the J call TRBJ2-1, with a weak D call TRBD2 (5 bases). The CDR3 has 14 residues. Trimming left V 4 bases short and J 5 bases short, with 12 bases between. The CDR3 sequence is CASSSGWSDNEQFF. As DNA, the CDR3 is TGTGCCAGCAGTTCGGGGTGGTCGGACAATGAGCAGTTCTTC.

CDR3 sequence: CASSLVVDEQYF. DNA for the CDR3: TGTGCCAGCAGCTTAGTAGTGGACGAGCAGTACTTC. The chain carries TRBV7-9 and TRBJ2-7, with D hard to call. The CDR3 totals 12 residues. Germline V gene sequence: CDR1 SEHNR, CDR2 FQNEAQ (reference sequence). V was cut by 1 base and J by 5 bases, with 6 bases left in between.

The DNA of the CDR3 is TGTGCCAGCAGTTTGGTGGTGGCCGGCAATGAGCAGTTCTTC. Protein product: CASSLVVAGNEQFF. V usage is TRBV12-3 or TRBV12-4 and J usage is TRBJ2-1; D is unresolved. The CDR3 spans 14 residues. Trimming stripped 3 bases from V and 6 bases from J, with 12 bases between.

The genes are TRBV7-2 and TRBJ2-5, with D possibly matching TRBD2 (5 bases). The CDR3 runs 15 residues. Trimming left V 5 bases short and J 1 base short, with 14 bases between. From germline, CDR1 is SGHTA and CDR2 FQGNSA. CDR3: CASSPNSGGQETQYF. DNA for the CDR3: TGTGCCAGCAGCCCGAATTCAGGAGGCCAAGAGACCCAGTACTTC.

The J gene is TRBJ2-5, the V gene TRBV7-2; TRBD2 aligns across 7 bases. J was trimmed by 4 bases and V by 5 bases; bases with no gene match: 13. Germline CDR1 is SGHTA and CDR2 is FQGNSA. This CDR3 has 16 amino acids. CDR3 sequence (DNA): TGTGCCAGCAGCAACTGGGAGGGAGAGGCGGGAGAGACCCAGTACTTC. It is translated as CASSNWEGEAGETQYF.

The V and J genes are TRBV4-3 and TRBJ2-1, with 8 bases aligning to TRBD1. The CDR3 extends over 20 amino acids. The germline CDR1 and CDR2 sequences are LGHNA and YSLEER. V was pared by 3 bases and J by 0 bases, with 16 bases of the junction left unmatched. Here the CDR3 DNA reads TGCGCCAGCAGCCACCTTCCTCAGGGGGCAAAACACAGCTCCTACAATGAGCAGTTCTTC. This gives the protein CASSHLPQGAKHSSYNEQFF.

The rearrangement uses TRBV10-3 and TRBJ2-7; unclear D gene. CDR1 is ENHRY and CDR2 is SYGVKD in the germline V gene. The CDR3 spans 15 residues. The ends were cut back, 0 bases at V and 1 base at J, with 10 bases in the middle. CDR3 nucleotides: TGTGCCATCAGTGAGTCCCTTGACAAGTCCTACGAGCAGTACTTC. Protein sequence: CAISESLDKSYEQYF.

This clonotype showed up just a few times. The genes are TRBV5-4 and TRBJ2-5; D ambiguous. This CDR3 has 14 residues. V was pared by 4 bases and J by 4 bases, with 14 bases between. The germline V gene has CDR1 SGHNT and CDR2 YYREEE (reference sequence). The CDR3 nucleotides are TGTGCCAGCAGCGCCTACGAACAAAGAGAGACCCAGTACTTC. It is translated as CASSAYEQRETQYF.